The clone carrying this TCR beta chain has just a few counts. Its antigen is not known. This sample was taken from a study of beta chain features in type 1 diabetes. Study-level information: All of the samples together had 107,917,701 sorted cells examined. Points from the study as a whole: Resolution of whether HLA type affects TCRB rearrangement was not achieved here. In every one of the four CD4+ subsets, TCRB CDR3s were moderately but significantly shorter in Type 1 diabetes patients. Reduced insertions and increased deletions marked VDJ junctions in type 1 diabetes patients.

Reverse transcription of all isolated RNA meant that expressed TCRB transcripts were sequenced. It was found that naive, central memory and regulatory T cell samples averaged around 3.8 million reads. The assay was immunoSEQ multiplex PCR, and TCRdb's table has in-frame clones only and misses some. The table lists hundreds of thousands of clones, over 11% of them singletons. This TCR came from a man between 18 and 35 years old with type 1 diabetes. The specimen was naive CD4+ T cells from blood.

The CDR3 DNA sequence: TGCGCCAGCAGTCAAAACGGACAGGGGACTCATAATTCACCCCTCCACTTT. Its protein product is CASSQNGQGTHNSPLHF. This chain connects TRBV5-1 to TRBJ1-6; 9 bases match TRBD1. The V segment lost 5 bases and the J segment 5 bases; nucleotides outside the gene matches: 11. Germline V gives CDR1 SGHRS, CDR2 YFSETQ. The CDR3 length is 17 residues.